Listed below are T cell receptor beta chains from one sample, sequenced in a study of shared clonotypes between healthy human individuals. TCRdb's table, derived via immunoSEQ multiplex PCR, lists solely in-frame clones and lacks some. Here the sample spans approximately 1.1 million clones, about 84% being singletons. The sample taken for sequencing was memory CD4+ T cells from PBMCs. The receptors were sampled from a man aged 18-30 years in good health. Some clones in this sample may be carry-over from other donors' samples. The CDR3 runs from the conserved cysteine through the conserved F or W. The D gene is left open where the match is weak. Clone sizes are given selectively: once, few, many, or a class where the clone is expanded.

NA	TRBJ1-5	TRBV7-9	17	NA	CASSLGVRGVSNQPQHF	TGTGCCAGCAGCTTAGGGGTCCGGGGGGTCAGCAATCAGCCCCAGCATTTT
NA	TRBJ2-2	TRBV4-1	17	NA	CASSQIQGAPGGGELFF	TGCGCCAGCAGCCAAATACAGGGAGCACCCGGCGGCGGGGAGCTGTTTTTT
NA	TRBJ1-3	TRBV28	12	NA	CASSLGENTIYF	TGTGCCAGCAGTCTCGGAGAAAACACCATATATTTT
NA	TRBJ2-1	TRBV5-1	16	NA	CASSSVQGESYNEQFF	TGCGCCAGCAGCTCAGTACAGGGTGAGTCCTACAATGAGCAGTTCTTC
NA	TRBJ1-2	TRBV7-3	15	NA	CASSLTGSAAPGYTF	TGTGCCAGCAGCTTAACGGGATCAGCGGCCCCTGGCTACACCTTC
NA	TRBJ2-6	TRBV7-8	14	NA	CASSLVSGANVLTF	TGTGCCAGCAGCTTAGTCTCTGGGGCCAACGTCCTGACTTTC
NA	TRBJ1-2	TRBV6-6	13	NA	CASSYQVPGGYTF	TGTGCCAGCAGTTACCAGGTCCCTGGAGGCTACACCTTC
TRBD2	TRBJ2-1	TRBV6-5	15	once	CASSPAGGAQNEQFF	TGTGCCAGCAGTCCAGCGGGAGGGGCCCAGAATGAGCAGTTCTTC
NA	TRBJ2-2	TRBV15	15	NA	CATSRDFTNTGELFF	TGTGCCACCAGCAGAGATTTTACAAACACCGGGGAGCTGTTTTTT
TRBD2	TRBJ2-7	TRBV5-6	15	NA	CASSLRTSGSYEQYF	TGTGCCAGCAGCCTACGGACTAGCGGGAGCTACGAGCAGTACTTC
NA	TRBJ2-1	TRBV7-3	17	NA	CASSLYRRASSYNEQFF	TGTGCCAGCAGCCTCTACAGAAGGGCTAGCTCCTACAATGAGCAGTTCTTC
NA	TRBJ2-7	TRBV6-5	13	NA	CASREKWGYEQYF	TGTGCCAGCAGGGAGAAATGGGGCTACGAGCAGTACTTC
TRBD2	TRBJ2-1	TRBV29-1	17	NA	CSVDPRGGTSGVNEQFF	TGCAGCGTTGATCCACGAGGGGGGACTAGCGGGGTCAATGAGCAGTTCTTC
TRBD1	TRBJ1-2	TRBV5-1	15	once	CASSPGQGATEGYTF	TGCGCCAGCAGCCCTGGACAGGGGGCAACAGAGGGCTACACCTTC
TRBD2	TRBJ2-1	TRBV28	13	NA	CASSGVGRVILFF	TGTGCCAGCAGTGGGGTGGGGAGGGTGATCTTATTCTTC
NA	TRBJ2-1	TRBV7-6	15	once	CASSLRSGTYNEQFF	TGTGCCAGCAGCTTACGTTCTGGGACCTACAATGAGCAGTTCTTC
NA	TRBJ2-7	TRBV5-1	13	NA	CASSARASYEQYF	TGCGCCAGCAGCGCTAGAGCCTCCTACGAGCAGTACTTC
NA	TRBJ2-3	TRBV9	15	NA	CASSSRMGTQGTQYF	TGTGCCAGCAGCAGTCGTATGGGTACCCAGGGGACGCAGTATTTT
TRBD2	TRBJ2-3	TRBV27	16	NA	CASSISAGGPGDTQYF	TGTGCCAGCAGTATCTCAGCGGGAGGGCCAGGAGATACGCAGTATTTT
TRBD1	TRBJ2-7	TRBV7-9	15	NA	CASSSPGTGTVEQYF	TGTGCCAGCAGCTCCCCCGGGACAGGGACAGTGGAGCAGTACTTC
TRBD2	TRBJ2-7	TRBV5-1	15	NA	CASSSSGTRGLEQYF	TGCGCCAGCAGCTCCTCCGGGACTAGAGGTCTCGAGCAGTACTTC
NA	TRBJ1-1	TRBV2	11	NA	CASTNTAPAFF	TGTGCCAGCACCAACACCGCCCCAGCTTTCTTT
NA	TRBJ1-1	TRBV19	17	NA	CASSLTGGRVWNTEAFF	TGTGCCAGTAGTCTAACAGGTGGGAGAGTTTGGAACACTGAAGCTTTCTTT
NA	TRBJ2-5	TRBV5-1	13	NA	CASSLRGDETQYF	TGCGCCAGCAGCTTGCGGGGTGACGAGACCCAGTACTTC
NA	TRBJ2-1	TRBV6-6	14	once	CASSYGVSYNEQFF	TGTGCCAGCAGTTACGGAGTATCCTACAATGAGCAGTTCTTC
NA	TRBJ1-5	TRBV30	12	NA	CASSGFNQPQHF	TGTGCCTCATCCGGATTCAATCAGCCCCAGCATTTT
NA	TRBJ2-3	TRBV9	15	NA	CASSVTGSLLDTQYF	TGTGCCAGCAGCGTTACAGGGTCGTTGTTAGATACGCAGTATTTT
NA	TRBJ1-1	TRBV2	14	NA	CASRGTDMNTEAFF	TGTGCCAGCAGAGGGACGGACATGAACACTGAAGCTTTCTTT
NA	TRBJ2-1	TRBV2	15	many	CASASAGQPYNEQFF	TGTGCCAGCGCCTCTGCGGGGCAGCCCTACAATGAGCAGTTCTTC
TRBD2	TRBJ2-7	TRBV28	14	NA	CASSLAGGPYEQYF	TGTGCCAGCAGTTTGGCGGGAGGGCCGTACGAGCAGTACTTC
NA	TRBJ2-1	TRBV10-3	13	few	CAISDQKYNEQFF	TGTGCCATCAGTGATCAGAAATACAATGAGCAGTTCTTC
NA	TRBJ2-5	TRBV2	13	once	CASSDSGAETQYF	TGTGCCAGCAGTGATTCGGGGGCCGAGACCCAGTACTTC
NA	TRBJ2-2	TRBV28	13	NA	CASSLRDGGELFF	TGTGCCAGCAGTTTACGGGACGGCGGGGAGCTGTTTTTT